This T cell receptor (beta chain) appears in the sequencing data of a study of radiation and T cells in renal cell carcinoma (TCRdb year 2020). About the full investigation: The samples were drawn from a clinical trial, where primary renal cell carcinomas were treated with 15 Gy of stereotactic body radiation therapy and then removed by nephrectomy 4 weeks afterward. In total, 50 to 60 samples underwent TCR beta sequencing: about 25 tumors plus 27 peripheral blood samples. Across all 50 or so samples, around 4,000,000 unique CDR3 nucleotide sequences encoding 2.5 million to 3 million unique CDR3 amino acid sequences were identified.

Explained via the paper, the time point label denotes: baseline pretreatment blood. The treatment or condition label, read with the paper, signifies: 15 Gy SBRT to primary tumor, nephrectomy 4 weeks later. To track tumor-enriched clonotypes, serial peripheral blood was sampled from radiation-treated patients at baseline and at 2 weeks and 4 weeks after SBRT. All patients had renal cell carcinoma with clear cell pathology. Genomic DNA for TCR sequencing was prepared using the QIAamp DNA Blood Mini Kit (Qiagen). Samples were included in the analyses only if all quality control checks were passed. General findings and caveats noted by the study authors: With a single-armed trial design, the study had no way to address how radiation dose or scheduling affects the TCR repertoire. Because pretreatment tumor biopsies were not available, the baseline intratumoral presence of clonotypes could not be determined. Dynamics of the blood repertoire were not tracked past 4 weeks after treatment. In blood, the top tumor clonotypes increased between baseline and 2 weeks post-radiation and then shrank by 4 weeks, which suggests that tumor-resident clones expanded only transiently.

From its cysteine to its phenylalanine, the CDR3 spans 15 amino acids. Left in the record is the CDR3 DNA by itself, 45 bases read in frame from the first base. The germline V and J ends show losses of 2 bases and 9 bases respectively, and no gene match explains 7 bases of the junction. The germline V gene (reference sequence) supplies CDR1 SEHNR and CDR2 FQNEAQ. The immunoSEQ kit was used, according to the manufacturer's recommendations, to generate TCR beta libraries from genomic DNA. For library preparation, a first multiplex PCR was performed with proprietary primers, followed by a second PCR in which unique barcodes were added, and bead cleanups were performed after each round. A kit-provided positive control reaction and a negative control reaction were included in every sample batch. The final libraries were assessed on an Agilent 4200 TapeStation D1000 ScreenTape, pooled by volume, and quantified by qPCR. Sequencing ran on an Illumina NextSeq500 with a MidOutput 150-cycle cartridge, using 156 Read1 and 15 Index1 cycles with kit custom primers. The pooled library was loaded at around 1 pM with an approximately 21% PhiX control spike-in. In the paper's pipeline: The vendor-processed data were analyzed in R, and a clonotype was defined as all T cells that share the same CDR3 nucleotide sequence. For clone abundance analyses, frequencies were normalized to the 10,000 most abundant clones in each sample. Public T cell clones, which averaged fewer than five per sample, were removed prior to analysis. Tumor-enriched clonotypes and baseline blood-enriched clonotypes were defined as those with an abundance difference of at least 32-fold between compartments. A beta-binomial differential abundance model was used to identify clonotypes that were expanded or contracted between blood time points. Tumor-blood repertoire similarity was measured with the Baroni-Urbani and Buser coefficient, and group comparisons used two-tailed Wilcoxon tests in R. TCRdb provides this immuneACCESS table in a form limited to in-frame rearrangements. Some clones are lacking; in checked studies, under half of them reflect an unresolved V gene, and why the rest are absent is not known. D and trimming were read from the DNA, whereas the V and J calls and clone size are those reported in that table. Recorded for this sample are 150,000 or so clones; roughly 83% of them occurred a single time. The biggest ten clones account for less than 25% of the sample.

This clone was found a few times. Its antigen is unknown. Per-base quality was not reported, and no clone a single base away is much larger than it. The V and J genes are TRBV7-9 and TRBJ1-6, and TRBD1 aligns with 7 junction nucleotides. This TCR came from a woman in her forties or fifties with renal cell carcinoma. Source: blood, taken from a patient whose treatment included radiotherapy and nephrectomy. The CDR3 sequence is CASSLTQTGPSPLHF. The nucleotide sequence is TGTGCCAGCAGCTTAACCCAGACAGGGCCTTCACCCCTCCACTTT.